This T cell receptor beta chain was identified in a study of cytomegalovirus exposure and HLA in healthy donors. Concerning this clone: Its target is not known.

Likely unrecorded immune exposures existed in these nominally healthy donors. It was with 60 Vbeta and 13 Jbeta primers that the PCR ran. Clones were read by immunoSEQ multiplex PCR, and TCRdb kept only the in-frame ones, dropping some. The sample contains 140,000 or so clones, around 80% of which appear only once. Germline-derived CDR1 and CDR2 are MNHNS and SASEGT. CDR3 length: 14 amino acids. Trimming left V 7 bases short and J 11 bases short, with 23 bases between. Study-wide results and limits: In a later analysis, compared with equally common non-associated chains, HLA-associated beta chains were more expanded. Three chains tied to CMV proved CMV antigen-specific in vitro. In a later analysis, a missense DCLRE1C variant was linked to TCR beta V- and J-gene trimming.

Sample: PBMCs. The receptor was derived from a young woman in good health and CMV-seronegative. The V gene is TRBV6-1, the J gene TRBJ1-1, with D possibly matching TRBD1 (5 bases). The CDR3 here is CASTPPSGWPEAFF. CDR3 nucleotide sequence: TGTGCCAGCACCCCTCCCTCAGGGTGGCCGGAGGCTTTCTTT.